These 8 T cell receptor beta chains were sequenced from one sample in a study of cytomegalovirus exposure and HLA in healthy donors. Primers: 60 Vbeta forward and 13 Jbeta reverse. The repertoire was sequenced with immunoSEQ multiplex PCR; TCRdb's copy has only in-frame clones and lacks some. The sample yields some 200,000 clones, less than 85% seen once. Sample: PBMCs. These receptors were collected from a boy aged 5-17 years in good health and CMV-seronegative.

This clone has just a few counts. The rearrangement links TRBV18 to TRBJ1-1; 7 nucleotides agree with TRBD1. V lost 3 bases and J lost 1; bases outside the gene matches: 5. The CDR3 spans 15 residues. CDR1 and CDR2 (germline): KGHSH, LQKENI. The chain's CDR3 is CASSPRDSSNTEAFF. CDR3 bases: TGTGCCAGCTCACCCCGGGACAGCTCGAACACTGAAGCTTTCTTT.

The chain carries TRBV6-1 and TRBJ1-1; 7 bases align to TRBD1. With 6 bases clipped from V and 6 bases from J, the junction kept 7 bases outside the gene matches. Per the germline V gene, CDR1 is MNHNS and CDR2 is SASEGT. CDR3 length: 13 residues. DNA of the CDR3: TGTGCCAGCAGCGACAGGGACTCAGCTGAAGCTTTCTTT. It specifies CASSDRDSAEAFF.

The CDR3 DNA sequence: TGTGCCAGCAGCCAAGATGCTAGCGCATACACAGATACGCAGTATTTT. This gives the protein CASSQDASAYTDTQYF. V is TRBV4-2 and J is TRBJ2-3; TRBD2 is a possible D gene (6 bases). In germline, CDR1 is LGHNA, CDR2 YNFKEQ. V lost 0 bases to trimming and J lost 2 bases, with 12 bases between them. The CDR3 loop spans 16 amino acids.

The V and J genes are TRBV6-6 and TRBJ1-1; no firm D call. This CDR3 region has 14 residues. The V and J ends lost 0 bases and 1 base respectively, with 6 bases between them. Germline V gives CDR1 MNHNY, CDR2 SVGAGI (reference sequence). The CDR3 protein is CASSYSRKNTEAFF. The CDR3 bases are TGTGCCAGCAGTTACTCGAGGAAGAACACTGAAGCTTTCTTT.

The chain is built from TRBV25-1 and TRBJ1-1; 7 bases match TRBD1. CDR1 and CDR2 (germline): MGHDK, SYGVNS. The V gene end was trimmed by 7 bases and the J gene end by 4 bases; junction bases not matched to a gene: 6. The CDR3 extends over 13 amino acids. This CDR3 is CASMGRGATEAFF. CDR3 coding DNA: TGTGCCAGCATGGGCAGGGGGGCCACTGAAGCTTTCTTT.

The table lists this clone with a few counts. This chain connects TRBV6-6 to TRBJ2-3; the match to TRBD2 covers 9 bases. With 7 bases clipped from V and 11 bases from J, the junction kept 10 bases outside the gene matches. This CDR3 region has 13 residues. CDR1 and CDR2 (germline): MNHNY, SVGAGI (reference sequence). CDR3 amino acids: CASMQRGVEGQYF. CDR3 sequence (DNA): TGTGCCAGCATGCAGCGGGGGGTGGAGGGGCAGTATTTT.

This clone was detected once. The rearrangement links TRBV30 to TRBJ2-1, with 8 bases identical to TRBD2. The V segment lost 1 base and the J segment 9 bases; nucleotides outside the gene matches: 14. The CDR3 has 16 amino acids. In germline, CDR1 is GTSNPN, CDR2 SVGIG (reference sequence). DNA of the CDR3: TGTGCCTGGAGTGAAGCGGGGGCGACCAGAAGTGCTGAGCAGTTCTTC. Its translation is CAWSEAGATRSAEQFF.

The chain recombines TRBV6-5 with TRBJ1-1, with D tentatively TRBD1 (5 bases). The CDR3 covers 12 residues. Germline V gives CDR1 MNHEY, CDR2 SVGAGI. V lost 4 bases to trimming and J lost 7 bases, with 10 bases between them. In nucleotides, the CDR3 is TGTGCCAGCAGTTCCGGACATTTTGAAGCTTTCTTT. Its translation is CASSSGHFEAFF.